Listed below are T cell receptor beta chains from one sample, sequenced in a study of CD8 T cells in Susac syndrome. TCRdb used MiXCR to reprocess the immunoSEQ multiplex PCR reads, holding one entry per CDR3 protein. The table has under 200,000 distinct CDR3 sequences, around 95% seen once; the top ten hold about 0.15%. The sample was CD8+ T cells from PBMCs. These receptors all stem from a human donor with multiple sclerosis. Both conserved end residues are part of each CDR3.

cdr3_length | v_call | cdr3_aa
13 | TRBV4-1 | CASSGTAYNEQFF
15 | TRBV3-1 | CASSQDGRGLYGYTF
12 | TRBV20-1 | CSARDRSPEAFF
16 | TRBV6-1 | CASSKKGGGRADTQYF
16 | TRBV20-1 | CSAWNIAGGPTDTQYF
14 | TRBV14 | CASSQGYRAGEAFF
14 | TRBV28 | CASSFSGLASTQYF
15 | TRBV5-5 | CASSWEPGRKKTQYF
13 | TRBV9 | CASSAGNTDTQYF
13 | TRBV27 | CASRDGFTDTQYF
11 | TRBV20-1 | CSAPRAAEAFF
14 | TRBV30 | CAWRALGFDNEQFF
13 | TRBV6-6 | CASGRGPQETQYF
12 | TRBV7-9 | CAGRGATDTQYF
15 | TRBV9 | CASSVGGGANYGYTF
13 | TRBV9 | CASSAPRTGEAFF
16 | TRBV25-1 | CASSPSFQGWTGELFF
15 | TRBV6-5 | CASSYSWDTYNEQFF
15 | TRBV12-3/TRBV12-4 | CASSLTRAFNYGYTF
13 | TRBV29-1 | CSVSTGLGQPQHF
15 | TRBV29-1 | CSVEGSDRGGNEQFF
14 | TRBV25-1 | CASTNRGGGEKLFF
15 | TRBV10-3 | CAIRSGQGDADTQYF
16 | TRBV9 | CASSDKPGSPNNEQFF
20 | TRBV7-7 | CASSLAGGPATGANTGELFF
14 | TRBV27 | CASSPRARTGELFF
15 | TRBV5-1 | CASSVDRLLSYEQYF
15 | TRBV28 | CASSPWRESAGELFF
14 | TRBV28 | CASSSDPNVEEQYF
14 | TRBV7-9 | CASSTGTGFYEQYF
19 | TRBV10-3 | CAINKVRLTTGSVRYGYTF
17 | TRBV30 | CAWSGITNSGSYNEQFF
14 | TRBV5-1 | CASSFGRGFHEQYF
15 | TRBV27 | CASRSTQGMVYEQYF
13 | TRBV24-1 | CATSDSYRDTQYF
13 | TRBV28 | CASRAGSSYEQYF
17 | TRBV9 | CASSVEQGGTLYNEQFF
14 | TRBV9 | CASSVESSYNEQFF
15 | TRBV13 | CASSASGGATDTQYF
16 | TRBV6-5 | CASSYVASGQAYEQYF
13 | TRBV27 | CASSLSTLQPQHF
14 | TRBV15 | CATSRGQGNTEAFF
17 | TRBV9 | CASSVGALGADTYEQYF
15 | TRBV28 | CASSPGTVEINIQYF
15 | TRBV27 | CASSWGLAGRREQFF